Below, 9 T cell receptor beta chains from the same sample are listed, as sequenced in a study of blood T cell repertoires in COVID-19. Produced via immunoSEQ multiplex PCR; TCRdb's table is partial and in-frame only. The data contain roughly 340,000 clones, roughly 90% of them seen just once; the ten biggest clones take up around 3%. The specimen was peripheral blood. All receptors derive from a woman aged 30 to 39 with COVID-19, enrolled during active disease.

This rearrangement joins TRBV12-2 to TRBJ2-3; TRBD2 was called by the table and not checked on the DNA. TRBV12-2 is assigned pseudogene status. The CDR3 is 17 residues long. The CDR3 nucleotides are TGTGCAAGTCGCCCACAGGGGGGACTAGCGGAGGGAGATACGCAGTATTTT. Amino acids: CASRPQGGLAEGDTQYF.

The gene calls are TRBV7-2 and TRBJ2-1; 8 bases are a match to TRBD1. Germline V CDR1 and CDR2: SGHTA, FQGNSA. The V and J ends lost 5 bases and 7 bases, in that order; junction bases with no gene match: 7. The CDR3 totals 14 residues. The CDR3 coding sequence is TGTGCCAGCAGCCGGGACAGGCCAGGAAATGAGCAGTTCTTC. The encoded protein is CASSRDRPGNEQFF.

The rearrangement links TRBV27 to TRBJ2-5; TRBD2 is a possible D gene (5 bases). Germline V gene data show CDR1 as MNHEY and CDR2 as SMNVEV (reference sequence). V was cut by 3 bases and J by 7 bases, with 12 bases left in between. CDR3 size: 13 residues. The CDR3 DNA reads as TGTGCCAGCAGTTTCCGATCTGAGGGGACCCAGTACTTC. This gives the protein CASSFRSEGTQYF.

This clone was detected once. The chain joins TRBV19 to TRBJ1-4; TRBD1 is a possible D gene (6 bases). With 6 bases removed from V and 0 bases from J, the gap between germline ends came to 20 bases. CDR1 and CDR2 from the germline V gene are LNHDA and SQIVND (reference sequence). The CDR3 consists of 18 residues. The CDR3, as DNA: TGTGCCAGTAGACTGAAGGGGGTATCCGCGACAACTAATGAAAAACTGTTTTTT. This codes for CASRLKGVSATTNEKLFF.

The chain is built from TRBV2 and TRBJ1-6, with 7 bases lining up with TRBD1. Germline V lookup: CDR1 SNHLY, CDR2 FYNNEI. The CDR3 is 13 residues long. The V and J ends lost 9 bases and 6 bases, in that order; junction bases with no gene match: 5. The CDR3 sequence: CARKTGRNSPLHF. For the CDR3, the DNA is TGTGCCAGAAAGACAGGGCGTAATTCACCCCTCCACTTT.

The rearrangement links TRBV10-3 to TRBJ2-5, with TRBD2 matching 12 bases. V lost 2 bases, J lost 5 bases, and 3 bases stayed unmatched. This CDR3 spans 15 amino acids. The germline CDR1 and CDR2 sequences are ENHRY and SYGVKD. The CDR3 coding sequence is TGTGCCATCAGTGAGCTAGCGGGGGGGCGGGAGACCCAGTACTTC. Translation gives CAISELAGGRETQYF.

The chain recombines TRBV19 with TRBJ1-5; 12 bases match TRBD1. This CDR3 region has 17 residues. V was clipped by 7 bases and J by 6 bases; unmatched bases: 13. Germline V gene lookup returns CDR1 LNHDA and CDR2 SQIVND (reference sequence). This CDR3 is CASTLRDRGRGAQPQHF. CDR3 coding DNA: TGTGCCAGTACTCTACGGGACAGGGGGCGAGGAGCTCAGCCCCAGCATTTT. The full variable domain, its missing parts supplied by reference TRBV19 and TRBJ1-5, is DGGITQSPKYLFRKEGQNVTLSCEQNLNHDAMYWYRQDPGQGLRLIYYSQIVNDFQKGDIAEGYSVSREKKESFPLTVTSAQKNPTAFYLCASTLRDRGRGAQPQHFGDGTRLSIL.

V is TRBV9 and J is TRBJ1-6; weak D call: TRBD1 (5 bases). This CDR3 contains 15 residues. Germline V gene lookup returns CDR1 SGDLS and CDR2 YYNGEE. Trimming removed 0 bases from V and 8 bases from J, with 12 bases in between. The CDR3 coding sequence is TGTGCCAGCAGCGTAGCCGGGGGACGGGATTCACCCCTCCACTTT. Translated, it gives CASSVAGGRDSPLHF. Supplemented by reference TRBV9 and TRBJ1-6, the full variable domain reads DSGVTQTPKHLITATGQRVTLRCSPRSGDLSVYWYQQSLDQGLQFLIQYYNGEERAKGNILERFSAQQFPDLHSELNLSSLELGDSALYFCASSVAGGRDSPLHFGNGTRLTVT.

The V gene is TRBV30, the J gene TRBJ1-2; D ambiguous. The germline V gene has CDR1 GTSNPN and CDR2 SVGIG (reference sequence). The CDR3 contains 13 residues. Trimming took off 1 base at V and 4 bases at J, with 10 bases between the two ends. The CDR3 here is CAWSAWQVYGYTF. The DNA of the CDR3 is TGTGCCTGGAGTGCGTGGCAGGTCTATGGCTACACCTTC.